This T cell receptor beta chain comes out of a study of blood T cell repertoires in COVID-19. Produced via immunoSEQ multiplex PCR; TCRdb's table is partial and in-frame only. The table includes roughly 220,000 clones, 80% detected once. The CDR3 totals 19 residues. In germline, CDR1 is SNHLY, CDR2 FYNNEI. Trimming took 1 base from V and 6 from J; bases not matched to a gene: 14. The TCR comes from a woman aged 70-85 years with acute or convalescent COVID-19. Sequences were obtained from peripheral blood. J is TRBJ2-1 and V is TRBV2; 11 bases line up with TRBD2. CDR3 protein: CASSEVGPSLAGGINEQFF. As DNA, the CDR3 is TGTGCCAGCAGTGAAGTAGGCCCCAGTCTAGCGGGAGGAATCAATGAGCAGTTCTTC. Using reference TRBV2 and TRBJ2-1 for the parts outside the CDR3, the full variable domain is EPEVTQTPSHQVTQMGQEVILRCVPISNHLYFYWYRQILGQKVEFLVSFYNNEISEKSEIFDDQFSVERPDGSNFTLKIRSTKLEDSAMYFCASSEVGPSLAGGINEQFFGPGTRLTVL.